This entry lists 19 T cell receptor beta chains sequenced from one sample in a study of T cell responses to AZD1222 COVID-19 vaccine. TCRdb keeps only in-frame clones here, not all; method: immunoSEQ multiplex PCR. The sample yields about 150,000 clones, roughly 90% seen once. Sequenced material: peripheral blood, taken on day 0 of AZD1222 vaccination. These receptors all stem from an adult in good health.

Of note for this clone: The same CDR3 also results from other DNA sequences found in this sample. The V call is TRBV5-1, the J call TRBJ1-1, with D unresolved. This CDR3 has 13 amino acids. V gave up 0 bases and J gave up 0 bases, with 3 bases separating them. Looked up from germline, CDR1 is SGHRS and CDR2 is YFSETQ. The CDR3 reads CASSLEVNTEAFF. Here the CDR3 DNA reads TGCGCCAGCAGCTTGGAAGTGAACACTGAAGCTTTCTTT.

The V gene is TRBV6-2 or TRBV6-3, the J gene TRBJ2-1; 7 bases are shared with TRBD1. The V gene's germline CDR1 is MNHEY and CDR2 SVGEGT. After removal of 6 bases from V and 2 bases from J, the junction contained 7 bases not matched to a gene. This CDR3 spans 15 amino acids. The CDR3 sequence: CASSPTGTAYNEQFF. DNA of the CDR3: TGTGCCAGCAGCCCTACCGGGACAGCCTACAATGAGCAGTTCTTC.

This clone was seen once. This chain connects TRBV5-4 to TRBJ2-7; 10 positions agree with TRBD1. Germline assignment: CDR1 SGHNT and CDR2 YYREEE (reference sequence). J was trimmed by 0 bases and V by 3 bases; bases with no gene match: 0. CDR3 length: 14 amino acids. The CDR3 region is CASSWDRGSYEQYF. The CDR3 DNA is TGTGCCAGCAGCTGGGACAGGGGCTCCTACGAGCAGTACTTC.

The chain couples TRBV7-2 to TRBJ1-1; no clear D gene. V lost 5 bases and J lost 4, with 17 bases in between. The CDR3 runs 15 residues. Germline-derived CDR1 and CDR2 are SGHTA and FQGNSA. In DNA, the CDR3 is TGTGCCAGCAGCACGAAGGGCGACTTATCCACTGAAGCTTTCTTT. Protein sequence: CASSTKGDLSTEAFF.

The rearrangement links TRBV5-1 to TRBJ1-3; 10 bases agree with TRBD1. After removal of 0 bases from V and 3 bases from J, the junction contained 3 bases not matched to a gene. CDR1 and CDR2 from the germline V gene are SGHRS and YFSETQ. This CDR3 contains 16 residues. CDR3 sequence reads: CASSLGQGAGGNTIYF. CDR3 coding DNA: TGCGCCAGCAGCTTGGGACAGGGGGCAGGTGGAAACACCATATATTTT.

The chain employs TRBV5-8 and TRBJ1-6, with unresolved D. V lost 3 bases and J 9 bases, leaving 7 bases between the germline ends. Germline CDR1 reads SGHTS; CDR2 reads YDEGEE. This CDR3 is built from 12 residues. CDR3 nucleotide sequence: TGTGCCAGCAGCTCCTCAGGTTCACCCCTCCACTTT. Translation: CASSSSGSPLHF.

This rearrangement joins TRBV18 to TRBJ1-1; 12 bases map to TRBD1. J gave up 3 bases and V 2 bases, and 13 bases lay outside the gene matches. From germline, CDR1 is KGHSH and CDR2 LQKENI. This CDR3 has 19 residues. CDR3 sequence: CASSPRDRGRSLNHTEAFF. The CDR3 DNA reads as TGTGCCAGCTCACCAAGGGACAGGGGGCGTTCGTTGAATCACACTGAAGCTTTCTTT.

The rearrangement links TRBV3-1 (or the pseudogene TRBV3-2) to TRBJ1-1; 11 nucleotides line up with TRBD1. The V segment lost 4 bases and the J segment 4 bases; nucleotides outside the gene matches: 2. CDR1 and CDR2 from the germline V gene are LGHDT and YNNKEL (reference sequence). The CDR3 sequence is 14 residues long. CDR3 sequence (DNA): TGTGCCAGCAGCCCGGGACAGGGGGTCACTGAAGCTTTCTTT. This sequence encodes CASSPGQGVTEAFF.

The chain links TRBV6-6 to TRBJ1-4, with D unresolved. V lost 5 bases to trimming and J lost 8 bases, with 12 bases between them. Looked up from germline, CDR1 is MNHNY and CDR2 is SVGAGI (reference sequence). CDR3 size: 13 residues. The CDR3 is CASSVGEQEKLFF. In nucleotides, the CDR3 is TGTGCCAGCAGTGTGGGAGAGCAGGAAAAACTGTTTTTT.

J is TRBJ1-1 and V is TRBV7-9, with 9 nucleotides matching TRBD1. Germline V gene data show CDR1 as SEHNR and CDR2 as FQNEAQ (reference sequence). The junction had 10 bases not matched to a gene; V was cut back by 4 bases and J by 4 bases. The CDR3 extends over 16 amino acids. CDR3 nucleotides: TGTGCCAGCAGCTCCGGGGGCCGGACAGGGGCCACTGAAGCTTTCTTT. It yields the protein CASSSGGRTGATEAFF.

The rearrangement links TRBV3-1 (or the pseudogene TRBV3-2) to TRBJ2-1; 7 nucleotides line up with TRBD1. This CDR3 is built from 20 residues. Trimming took 4 bases from V and 9 from J; bases not matched to a gene: 27. In germline, CDR1 is LGHDT, CDR2 YNNKEL (reference sequence). CDR3 loop: CASSPGTRGFMGAARSEQFF. CDR3 nucleotides: TGTGCCAGCAGCCCCGGGACCAGGGGGTTCATGGGGGCGGCGCGGAGTGAGCAGTTCTTC.

This sequence joins TRBV13 and TRBJ2-5, with a tentative D call TRBD1 (5 bases). Trimming pared 2 bases from V and 2 bases from J, leaving 9 bases between. CDR3 length: 14 amino acids. Germline V lookup: CDR1 PRHDT, CDR2 FYEKMQ (reference sequence). The CDR3 loop is CASSLRTLQETQYF. CDR3 DNA: TGTGCCAGCAGCTTAAGGACATTACAAGAGACCCAGTACTTC.

The chain is built from TRBV9 and TRBJ2-3; D may be TRBD2 (6 bases). Germline V gene data show CDR1 as SGDLS and CDR2 as YYNGEE. V lost 0 bases and J lost 4, with 12 bases in between. This CDR3 region has 15 residues. The CDR3 sequence: CASSVGGRRADTQYF. The CDR3 DNA reads TGTGCCAGCAGCGTAGGGGGTAGGAGGGCAGATACGCAGTATTTT.

Note on this clone: At one of its ends the junction is not consistent with the germline gene, which may arise from a read error. J is TRBJ1-5 and V is TRBV6-1; D unclear. Germline-derived CDR1 and CDR2 are MNHNS and SASEGT. The CDR3 contains 13 residues. As DNA, the CDR3 is TGTGCCAGCGGTGACGGTTCCAATCAGCCCCAGCATTTT. Its protein product is CASGDGSNQPQHF.

The J gene is TRBJ2-1, the V gene TRBV7-2; perhaps TRBD2 as D (6 bases). The V end lost 5 bases, the J end lost 3 bases, and 23 bases lay between the germline ends. The CDR3 totals 18 residues. From germline, CDR1 is SGHTA and CDR2 FQGNSA. The CDR3 region has the DNA TGTGCCAGCAGCCTGGATGGCCAGCGGGTCCTGAGCTACAATGAGCAGTTCTTC. Amino acid sequence: CASSLDGQRVLSYNEQFF.

J is TRBJ1-2 and V is TRBV6-1; no clear D gene. This CDR3 has 14 amino acids. V was pared by 3 bases and J by 5 bases, with 13 bases between. CDR1 is MNHNS, CDR2 SASEGT, per germline. The DNA of the CDR3 is TGTGCCAGCAGTGACCCCTTCAAACTATATGGCTACACCTTC. Amino acid sequence: CASSDPFKLYGYTF.

This rearrangement joins TRBV6-5 to TRBJ2-3, with D perhaps TRBD2 (5 bases). Trimming pared 7 bases from V and 2 bases from J, leaving 10 bases between. The CDR3 covers 13 residues. CDR1 and CDR2 from the germline V gene are MNHEY and SVGAGI. The CDR3 coding sequence is TGTGCCAGCACCCATAGCGTCACAGATACGCAGTATTTT. Its translation is CASTHSVTDTQYF.

Here the CDR3 DNA reads TGTGCCAGCAGCCAAGAGTTGGAAGGGACCAATCAGCCCCAGCATTTT. Protein sequence: CASSQELEGTNQPQHF. The gene calls are TRBV3-1 (or the pseudogene TRBV3-2) and TRBJ1-5; D may be TRBD1 (5 bases). Between the trimmed V and J ends, which lost 0 bases and 3 bases, there was a span of 12 bases. The CDR3 contains 16 residues. Germline V gives CDR1 LGHDT, CDR2 YNNKEL (reference sequence).

CDR3 sequence reads: CASGFSSYNSPLHF. The CDR3 nucleotides are TGTGCCAGCGGTTTTAGCTCCTATAATTCACCCCTCCACTTT. The chain links TRBV6-5 to TRBJ1-6; unclear D gene. Germline lookup yields CDR1 MNHEY and CDR2 SVGAGI. V lost 8 bases and J lost 0, with 8 bases in between. This CDR3 is built from 14 residues.